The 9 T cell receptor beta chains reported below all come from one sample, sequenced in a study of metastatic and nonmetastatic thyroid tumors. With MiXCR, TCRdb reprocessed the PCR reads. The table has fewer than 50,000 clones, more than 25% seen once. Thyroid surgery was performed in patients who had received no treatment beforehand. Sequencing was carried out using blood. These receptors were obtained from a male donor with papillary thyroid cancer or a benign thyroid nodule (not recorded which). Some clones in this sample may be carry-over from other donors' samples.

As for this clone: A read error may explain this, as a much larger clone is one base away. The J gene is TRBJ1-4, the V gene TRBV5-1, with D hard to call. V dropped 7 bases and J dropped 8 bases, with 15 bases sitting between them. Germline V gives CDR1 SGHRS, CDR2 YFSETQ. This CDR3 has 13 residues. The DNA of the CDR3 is TGCGCCAGCGGCCGGGAGGGCTCAGAAAAACTGTTTTTT. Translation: CASGREGSEKLFF.

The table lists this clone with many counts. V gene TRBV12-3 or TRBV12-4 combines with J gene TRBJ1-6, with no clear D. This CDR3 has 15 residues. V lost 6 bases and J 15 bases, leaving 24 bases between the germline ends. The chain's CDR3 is CASSVTTPGWGYLHF. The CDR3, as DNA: TGTGCCAGCAGCGTTACCACCCCCGGTTGGGGTTACCTCCACTTT.

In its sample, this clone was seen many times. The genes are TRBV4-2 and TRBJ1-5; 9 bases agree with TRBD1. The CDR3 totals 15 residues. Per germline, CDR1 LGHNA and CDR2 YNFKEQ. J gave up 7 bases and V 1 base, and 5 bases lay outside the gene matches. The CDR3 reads CASSQGRTGVQPQHF. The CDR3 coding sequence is TGTGCCAGCAGCCAAGGCCGGACAGGGGTGCAGCCCCAGCATTTT.

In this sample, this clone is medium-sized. The DNA for the CDR3 is TGTGCCAGCAGAAAGATGACAGGGGGCGCCTACGAGCAGTACTTC. Its translation is CASRKMTGGAYEQYF. The V and J genes are TRBV6-1 and TRBJ2-7; 10 bases are a match to TRBD1. V lost 6 bases to trimming and J lost 2 bases; unmatched junction nucleotides: 7. Germline lookup yields CDR1 MNHNS and CDR2 SASEGT. This CDR3 comprises 15 residues.

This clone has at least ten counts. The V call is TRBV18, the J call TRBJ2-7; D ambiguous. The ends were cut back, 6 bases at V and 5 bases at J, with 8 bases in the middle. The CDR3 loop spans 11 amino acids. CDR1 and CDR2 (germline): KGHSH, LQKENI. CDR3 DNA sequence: TGTGCCAGCTCCACCAGCCACGAGCAGTACTTC. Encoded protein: CASSTSHEQYF.

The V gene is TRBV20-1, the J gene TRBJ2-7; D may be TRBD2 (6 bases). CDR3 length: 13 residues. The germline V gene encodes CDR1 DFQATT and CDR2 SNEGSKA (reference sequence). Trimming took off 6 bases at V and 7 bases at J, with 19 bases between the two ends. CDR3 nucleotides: TGCAGTGCCCTCCTTAACCATGGGGGGGAGCAGTACTTC. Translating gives CSALLNHGGEQYF.

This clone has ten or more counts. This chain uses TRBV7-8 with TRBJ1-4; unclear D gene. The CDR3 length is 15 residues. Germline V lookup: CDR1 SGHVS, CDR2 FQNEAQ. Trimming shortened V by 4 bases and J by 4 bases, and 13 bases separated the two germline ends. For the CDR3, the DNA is TGTGCCAGCAGCTCACCGGATTCCCATAATGAAAAACTGTTTTTT. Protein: CASSSPDSHNEKLFF.

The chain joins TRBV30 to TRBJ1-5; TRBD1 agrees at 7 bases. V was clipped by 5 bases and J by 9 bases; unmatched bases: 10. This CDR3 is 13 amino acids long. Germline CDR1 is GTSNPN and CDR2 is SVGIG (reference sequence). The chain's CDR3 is CAWSGGGFPPQHF. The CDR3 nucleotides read TGTGCCTGGTCGGGAGGGGGCTTTCCGCCCCAGCATTTT.

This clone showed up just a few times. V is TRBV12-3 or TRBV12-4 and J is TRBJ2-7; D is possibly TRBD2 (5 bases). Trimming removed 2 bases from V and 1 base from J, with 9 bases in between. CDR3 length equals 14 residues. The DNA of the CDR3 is TGTGCCAGCAGTTTAAGGCGAGGGTCCTACGAGCAGTACTTC. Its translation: CASSLRRGSYEQYF.